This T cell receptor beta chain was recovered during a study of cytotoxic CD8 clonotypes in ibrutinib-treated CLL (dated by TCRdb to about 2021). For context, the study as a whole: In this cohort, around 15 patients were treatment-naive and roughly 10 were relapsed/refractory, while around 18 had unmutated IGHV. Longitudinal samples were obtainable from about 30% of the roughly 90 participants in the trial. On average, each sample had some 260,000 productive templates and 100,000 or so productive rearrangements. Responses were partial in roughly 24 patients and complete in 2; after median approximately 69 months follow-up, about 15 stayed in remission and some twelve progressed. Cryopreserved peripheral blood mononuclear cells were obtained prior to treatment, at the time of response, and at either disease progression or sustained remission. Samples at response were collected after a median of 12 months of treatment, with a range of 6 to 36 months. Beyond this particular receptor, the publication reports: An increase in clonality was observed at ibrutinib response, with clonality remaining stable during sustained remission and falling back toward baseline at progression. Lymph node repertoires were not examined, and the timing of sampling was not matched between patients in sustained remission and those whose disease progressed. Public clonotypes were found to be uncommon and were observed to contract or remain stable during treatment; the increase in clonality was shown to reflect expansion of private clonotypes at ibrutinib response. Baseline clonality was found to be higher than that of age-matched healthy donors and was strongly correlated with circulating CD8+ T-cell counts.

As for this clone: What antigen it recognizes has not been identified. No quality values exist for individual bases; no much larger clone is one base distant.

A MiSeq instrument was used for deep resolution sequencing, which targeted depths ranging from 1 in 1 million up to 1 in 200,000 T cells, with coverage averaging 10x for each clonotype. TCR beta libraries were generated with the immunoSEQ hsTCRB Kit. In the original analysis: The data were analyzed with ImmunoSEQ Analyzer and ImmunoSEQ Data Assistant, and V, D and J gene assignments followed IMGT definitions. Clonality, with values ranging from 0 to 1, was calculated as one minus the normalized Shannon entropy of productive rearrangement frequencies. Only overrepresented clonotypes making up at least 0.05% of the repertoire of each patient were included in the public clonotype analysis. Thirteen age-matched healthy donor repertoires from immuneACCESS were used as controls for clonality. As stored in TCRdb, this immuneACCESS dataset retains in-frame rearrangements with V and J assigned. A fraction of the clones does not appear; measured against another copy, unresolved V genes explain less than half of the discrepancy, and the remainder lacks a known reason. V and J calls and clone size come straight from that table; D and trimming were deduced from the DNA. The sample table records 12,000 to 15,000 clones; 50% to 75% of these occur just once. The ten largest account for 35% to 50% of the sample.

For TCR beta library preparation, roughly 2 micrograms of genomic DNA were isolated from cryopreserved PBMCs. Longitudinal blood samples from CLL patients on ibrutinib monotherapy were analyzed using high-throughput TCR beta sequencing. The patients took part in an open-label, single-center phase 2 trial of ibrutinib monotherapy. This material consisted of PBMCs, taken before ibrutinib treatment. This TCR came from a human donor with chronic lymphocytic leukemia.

For the CDR3, the sequence is CASSLNTAYNEQFF. DNA sequence: TGTGCCAGCAGCTTAAACACGGCTTACAATGAGCAGTTCTTC. The V gene is TRBV7-9 and the J gene is TRBJ2-1; the D gene is unclear. V is shortened by 2 bases, J by 4 bases, and the region joining them spans 9 bases. The CDR3 spans 14 residues, from the cysteine through the phenylalanine. Only CDR3 DNA is held: 42 bases, read in frame from base 1. For CDR1 and CDR2, the germline V gene (reference sequence) lists SEHNR and FQNEAQ.